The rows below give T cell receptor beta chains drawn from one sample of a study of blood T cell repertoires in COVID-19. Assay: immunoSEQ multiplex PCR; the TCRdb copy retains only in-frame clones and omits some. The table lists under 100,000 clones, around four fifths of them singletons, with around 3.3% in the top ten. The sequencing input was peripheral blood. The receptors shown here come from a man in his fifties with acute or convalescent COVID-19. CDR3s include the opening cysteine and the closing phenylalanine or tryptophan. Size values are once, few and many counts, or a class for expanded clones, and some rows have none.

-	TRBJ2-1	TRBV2	CASTLGTSGNEQFF
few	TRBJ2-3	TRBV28	CASSPGTSRADTQYF
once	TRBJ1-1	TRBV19	CASNPQSGTEAFF
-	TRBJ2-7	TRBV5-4	CASSDGGGKTYEQYF
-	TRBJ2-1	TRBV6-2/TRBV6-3	CASSYSRAANEQFF
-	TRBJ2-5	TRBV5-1	CASSVGRQQETQYF
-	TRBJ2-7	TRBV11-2	CASSFSFSYEQYF
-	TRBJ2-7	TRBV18	CASSEIEASGGEQYF
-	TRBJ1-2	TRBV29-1	CSVEFTGTGGLNYGYTF
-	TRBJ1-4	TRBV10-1	CASSGGQLNEKLFF
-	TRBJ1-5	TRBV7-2	CASSLRGTGEGNQPQHF
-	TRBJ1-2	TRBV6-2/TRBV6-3	CASSETGGWGYTF
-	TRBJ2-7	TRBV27	CASSGGQVSGGGYEQYF
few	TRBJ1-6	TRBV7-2	CASSSGQLNSPLHF
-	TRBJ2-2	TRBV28	CASSLPGLITGELFF
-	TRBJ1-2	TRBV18	CASSRGTGSNYGYTF
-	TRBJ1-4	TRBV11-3	CASSLSSGEKLFF
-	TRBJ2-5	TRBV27	CASRERTGMGETQYF
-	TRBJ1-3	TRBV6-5	CASSDSYSGNTIYF
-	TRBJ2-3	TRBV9	CASSVGTSGSTDTQYF
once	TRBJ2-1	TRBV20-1	CSASLSGRRNEQFF
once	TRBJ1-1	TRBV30	CAHRDSLEAFF
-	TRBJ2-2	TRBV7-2	CASRYNRGTGELFF
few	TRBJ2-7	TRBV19	CASSIDGSGATLGEQYF
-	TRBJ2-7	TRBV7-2	CASVDRAQQLVGEQYF
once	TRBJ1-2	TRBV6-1	CASSEARGSGLKPRGYGYTF
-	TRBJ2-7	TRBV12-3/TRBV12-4	CASSGGTRQYF
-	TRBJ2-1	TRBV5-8	CASSWGSRGFDNEQFF
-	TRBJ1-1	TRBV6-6	CASSLQVLNTEAFF
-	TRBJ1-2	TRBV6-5	CASQTGARDGYTF
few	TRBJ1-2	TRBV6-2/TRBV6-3	CASSGTLDYGYTF
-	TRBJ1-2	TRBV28	CASSLSGYYGYTF
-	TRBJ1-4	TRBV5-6	CASSLTQQGPNEKLFF
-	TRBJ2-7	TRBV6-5	CASRRQGYYEQYF
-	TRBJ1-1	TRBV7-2	CASSKAYENTEAFF
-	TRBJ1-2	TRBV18	CASSPTKGSGYTF
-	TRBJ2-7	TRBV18	CASSPPGGKGGGEQYF
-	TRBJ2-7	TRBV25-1	CASSEWHPGAQGEEQYF
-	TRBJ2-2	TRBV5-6	CASSSGGTGELFF
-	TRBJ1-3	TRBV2	CASSPRTGSGNTIYF
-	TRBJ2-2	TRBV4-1	CASSPTGTVNTGELFF
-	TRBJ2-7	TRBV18	CASSPTNGDYEQYF
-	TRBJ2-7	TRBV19	CASSGGQRLPYEQYF
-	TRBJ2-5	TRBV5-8	CASSLVKGAQYF
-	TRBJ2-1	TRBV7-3	CASSPNGAGAPFF
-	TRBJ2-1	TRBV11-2	CASSPPYGSGDRLFF
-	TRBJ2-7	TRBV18	CASSPGQGLGYEQYF
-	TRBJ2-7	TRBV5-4	CASSAEDRASYEQYF
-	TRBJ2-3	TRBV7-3	CASSNLAGDTQYF
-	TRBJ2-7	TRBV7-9	CASTDSGKSSYEQYF
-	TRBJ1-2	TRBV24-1	CATSRDSNYGYTF
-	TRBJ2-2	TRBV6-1	CASSELSMQGGELFF